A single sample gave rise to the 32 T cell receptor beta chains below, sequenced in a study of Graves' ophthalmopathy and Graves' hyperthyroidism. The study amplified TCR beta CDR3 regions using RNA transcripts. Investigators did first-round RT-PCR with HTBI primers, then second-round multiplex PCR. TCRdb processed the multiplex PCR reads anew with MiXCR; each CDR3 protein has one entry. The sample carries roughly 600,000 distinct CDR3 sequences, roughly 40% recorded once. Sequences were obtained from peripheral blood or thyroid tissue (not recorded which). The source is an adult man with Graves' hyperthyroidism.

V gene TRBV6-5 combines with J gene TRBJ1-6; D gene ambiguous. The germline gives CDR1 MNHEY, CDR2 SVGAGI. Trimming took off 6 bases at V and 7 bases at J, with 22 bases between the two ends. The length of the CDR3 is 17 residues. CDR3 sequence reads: CASSRRAGSGINSPLHF. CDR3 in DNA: TGTGCCAGCAGCCGTCGGGCAGGTTCGGGGATAAATTCACCCCTCCACTTT.

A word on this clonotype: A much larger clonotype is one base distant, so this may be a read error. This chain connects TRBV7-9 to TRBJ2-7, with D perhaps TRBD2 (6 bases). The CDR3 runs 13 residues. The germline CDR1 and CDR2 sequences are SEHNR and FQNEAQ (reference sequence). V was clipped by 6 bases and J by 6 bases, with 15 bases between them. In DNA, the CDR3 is TGTGCCAGCAGACCCGGGGGAGATATCGAGCAGTACTTC. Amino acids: CASRPGGDIEQYF.

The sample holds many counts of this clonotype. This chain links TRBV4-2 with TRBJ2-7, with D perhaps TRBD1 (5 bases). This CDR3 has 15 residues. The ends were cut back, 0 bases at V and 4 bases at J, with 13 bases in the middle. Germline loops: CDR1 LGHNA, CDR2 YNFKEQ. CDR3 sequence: CASSQDHPQGYEQYF. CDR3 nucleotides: TGTGCCAGCAGCCAAGACCACCCGCAGGGATACGAGCAGTACTTC.

The CDR3, as DNA: TGCAGCTTTTCAGGGGCGAACACCATATATTTT. Translation gives CSFSGANTIYF. The rearrangement uses TRBV29-1 and TRBJ1-3; perhaps TRBD1 as D (6 bases). V was pared by 8 bases and J by 7 bases, with 12 bases between. Germline lookup yields CDR1 SQVTM and CDR2 ANQGSEA. The CDR3 is 11 amino acids.

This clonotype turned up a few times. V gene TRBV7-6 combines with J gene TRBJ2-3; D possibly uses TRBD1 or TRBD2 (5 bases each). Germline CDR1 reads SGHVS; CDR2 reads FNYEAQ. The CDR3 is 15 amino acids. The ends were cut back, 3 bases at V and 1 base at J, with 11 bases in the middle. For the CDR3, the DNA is TGTGCCAGCAGCTTCCCAGGGAGTGGCACAGATACGCAGTATTTT. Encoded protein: CASSFPGSGTDTQYF.

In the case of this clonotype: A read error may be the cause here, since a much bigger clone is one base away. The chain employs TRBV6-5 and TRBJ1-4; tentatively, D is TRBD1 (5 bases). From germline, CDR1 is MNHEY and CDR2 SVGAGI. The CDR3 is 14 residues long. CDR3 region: CASSSGPGGEELFF. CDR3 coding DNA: TGTGCCAGCAGTTCCGGGCCTGGGGGTGAAGAACTGTTTTTT.

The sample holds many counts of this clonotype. In nucleotides, the CDR3 is TGTGCCAGCAGCAAAGGACAGGGGGCAGGGGAGCAGTACTTC. The encoded protein is CASSKGQGAGEQYF. V gene TRBV9 combines with J gene TRBJ2-7; 11 bases are a match to TRBD1. Trimming removed 4 bases from V and 7 bases from J; junction bases left unmatched: 7. The CDR3 spans 14 residues. CDR1 and CDR2 from the germline V gene are SGDLS and YYNGEE.

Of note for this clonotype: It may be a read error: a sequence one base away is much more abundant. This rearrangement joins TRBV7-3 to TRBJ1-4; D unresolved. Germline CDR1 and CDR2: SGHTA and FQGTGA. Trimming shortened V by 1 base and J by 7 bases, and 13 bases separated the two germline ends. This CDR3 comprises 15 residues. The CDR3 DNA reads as TGTGCCAGCAGCTTAAGTGGGTGGACGGGTGAAAAACTGTTTTTT. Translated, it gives CASSLSGWTGEKLFF.

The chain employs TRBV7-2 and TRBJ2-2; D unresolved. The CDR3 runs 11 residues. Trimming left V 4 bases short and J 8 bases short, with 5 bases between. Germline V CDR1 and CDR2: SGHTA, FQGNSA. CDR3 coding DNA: TGTGCCAGCAGCTCCAGAGGGGAGCTGTTTTTT. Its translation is CASSSRGELFF.

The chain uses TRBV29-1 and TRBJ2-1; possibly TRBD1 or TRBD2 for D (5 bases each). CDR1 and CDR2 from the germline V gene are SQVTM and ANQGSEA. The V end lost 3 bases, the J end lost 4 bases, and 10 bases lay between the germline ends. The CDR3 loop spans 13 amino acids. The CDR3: CSVEGPTYNEQFF. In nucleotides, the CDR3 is TGCAGCGTTGAGGGACCTACTTACAATGAGCAGTTCTTC.

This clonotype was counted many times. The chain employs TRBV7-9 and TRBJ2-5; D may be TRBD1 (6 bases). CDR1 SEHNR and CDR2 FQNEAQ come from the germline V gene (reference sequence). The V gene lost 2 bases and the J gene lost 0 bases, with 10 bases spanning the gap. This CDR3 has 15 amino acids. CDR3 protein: CASSLRWDNQETQYF. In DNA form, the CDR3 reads TGTGCCAGCAGCTTAAGGTGGGACAACCAAGAGACCCAGTACTTC.

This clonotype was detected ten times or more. The CDR3 nucleotides are TGTGCCAGCAGCTTAGGAGAATACTCCTACGAGCAGTACTTC. Translation gives CASSLGEYSYEQYF. The chain links TRBV7-9 to TRBJ2-7; D is uncertain. This CDR3 region has 14 residues. Germline assignment: CDR1 SEHNR and CDR2 FQNEAQ (reference sequence). The V and J ends lost 1 base and 0 bases respectively, with 7 bases between them.

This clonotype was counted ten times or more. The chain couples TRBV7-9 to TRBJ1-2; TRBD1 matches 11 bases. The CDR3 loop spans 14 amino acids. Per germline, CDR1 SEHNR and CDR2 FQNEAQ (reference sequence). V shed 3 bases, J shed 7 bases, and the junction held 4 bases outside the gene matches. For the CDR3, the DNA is TGTGCCAGCAGCTTGGACAGGGGGCGAGGTGGCTACACCTTC. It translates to CASSLDRGRGGYTF.

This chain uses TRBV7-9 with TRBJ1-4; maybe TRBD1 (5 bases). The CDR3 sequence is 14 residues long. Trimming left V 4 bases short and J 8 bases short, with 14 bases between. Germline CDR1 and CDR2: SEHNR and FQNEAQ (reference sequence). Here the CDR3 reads CASSYLGGSEKLFF. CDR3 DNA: TGTGCCAGCAGCTATCTGGGGGGATCGGAAAAACTGTTTTTT.

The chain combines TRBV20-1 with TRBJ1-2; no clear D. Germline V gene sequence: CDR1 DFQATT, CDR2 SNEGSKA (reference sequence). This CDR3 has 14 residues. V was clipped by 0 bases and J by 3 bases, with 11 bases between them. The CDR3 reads CSAREQGRDYGYTF. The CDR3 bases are TGCAGTGCTAGAGAACAAGGGCGCGACTATGGCTACACCTTC.

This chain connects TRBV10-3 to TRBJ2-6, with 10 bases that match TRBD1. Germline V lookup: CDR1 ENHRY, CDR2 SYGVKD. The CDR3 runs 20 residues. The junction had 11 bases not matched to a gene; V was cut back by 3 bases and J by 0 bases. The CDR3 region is CAISDAFGTGALSGANVLTF. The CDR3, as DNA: TGTGCCATCAGTGACGCGTTCGGGACAGGGGCCCTCTCTGGGGCCAACGTCCTGACTTTC.

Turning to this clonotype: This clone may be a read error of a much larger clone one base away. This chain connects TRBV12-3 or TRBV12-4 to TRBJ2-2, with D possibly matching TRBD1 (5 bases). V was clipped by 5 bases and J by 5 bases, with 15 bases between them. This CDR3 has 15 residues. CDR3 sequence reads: CASSLTATKTGELFF. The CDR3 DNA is TGTGCCAGCAGTCTGACAGCAACTAAAACCGGGGAGCTGTTTTTT.

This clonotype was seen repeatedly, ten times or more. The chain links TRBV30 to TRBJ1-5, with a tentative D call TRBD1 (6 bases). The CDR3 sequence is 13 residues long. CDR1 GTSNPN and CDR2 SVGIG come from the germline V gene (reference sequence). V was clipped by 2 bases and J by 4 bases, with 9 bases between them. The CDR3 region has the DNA TGTGCCTGGAGTACAGGGAGGAATCAGCCCCAGCATTTT. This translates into CAWSTGRNQPQHF.

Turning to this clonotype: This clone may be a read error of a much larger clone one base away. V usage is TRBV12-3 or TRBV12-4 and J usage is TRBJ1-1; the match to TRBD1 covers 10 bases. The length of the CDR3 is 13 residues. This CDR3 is CVSRRTGGTEAFF. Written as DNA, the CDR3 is TGTGTCAGCAGAAGGACAGGGGGCACTGAAGCTTTCTTT.

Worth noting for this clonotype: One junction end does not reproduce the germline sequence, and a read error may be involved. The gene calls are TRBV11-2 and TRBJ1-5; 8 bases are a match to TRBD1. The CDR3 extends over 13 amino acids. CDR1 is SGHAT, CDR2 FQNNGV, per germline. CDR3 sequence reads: CAGSRGQGQPQHF. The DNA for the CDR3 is TGTGCCGGCAGCCGCGGACAGGGACAGCCCCAGCATTTT.

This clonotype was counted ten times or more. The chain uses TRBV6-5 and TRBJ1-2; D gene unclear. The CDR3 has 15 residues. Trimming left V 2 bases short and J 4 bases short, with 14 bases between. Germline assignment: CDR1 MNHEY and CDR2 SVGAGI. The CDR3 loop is CASSYGSVGGYGYTF. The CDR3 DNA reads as TGTGCCAGCAGTTACGGCTCGGTGGGCGGCTATGGCTACACCTTC.

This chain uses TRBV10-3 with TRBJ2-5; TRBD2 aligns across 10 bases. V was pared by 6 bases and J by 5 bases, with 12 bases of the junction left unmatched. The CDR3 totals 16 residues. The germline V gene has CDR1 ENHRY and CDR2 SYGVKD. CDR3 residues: CAIRAQGSTSGETQYF. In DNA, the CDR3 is TGTGCCATCAGGGCACAGGGGTCGACTAGCGGGGAGACCCAGTACTTC.

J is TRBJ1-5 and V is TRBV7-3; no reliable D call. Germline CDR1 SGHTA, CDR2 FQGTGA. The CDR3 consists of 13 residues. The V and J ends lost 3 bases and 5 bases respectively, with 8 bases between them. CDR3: CASSFGADQPQHF. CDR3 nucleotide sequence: TGTGCCAGCAGCTTTGGCGCGGATCAGCCCCAGCATTTT.

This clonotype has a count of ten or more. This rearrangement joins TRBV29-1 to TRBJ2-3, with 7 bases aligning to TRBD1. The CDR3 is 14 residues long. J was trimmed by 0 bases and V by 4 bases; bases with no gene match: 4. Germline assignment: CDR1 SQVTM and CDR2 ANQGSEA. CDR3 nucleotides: TGCAGCGTTGCAGGGGGATCTAGCACAGATACGCAGTATTTT. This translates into CSVAGGSSTDTQYF.

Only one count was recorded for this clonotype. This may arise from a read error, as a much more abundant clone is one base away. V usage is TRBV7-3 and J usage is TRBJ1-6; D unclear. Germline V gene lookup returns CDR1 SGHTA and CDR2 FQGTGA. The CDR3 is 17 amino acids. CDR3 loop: CASSQSGGVTVNSPLHF. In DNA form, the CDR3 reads TGCGCCAGCAGCCAATCAGGCGGGGTTACCGTTAATTCACCCCTCCACTTT.

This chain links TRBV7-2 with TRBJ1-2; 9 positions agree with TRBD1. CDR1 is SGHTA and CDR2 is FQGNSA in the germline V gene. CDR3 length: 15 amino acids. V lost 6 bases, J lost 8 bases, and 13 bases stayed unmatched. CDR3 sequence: CASSLHLTGGGGYTF. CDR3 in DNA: TGTGCCAGCAGTTTACATCTGACAGGGGGGGGAGGCTACACCTTC. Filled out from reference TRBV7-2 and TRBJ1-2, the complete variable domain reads GAGVSQSPSNKVTEKGKDVELRCDPISGHTALYWYRQSLGQGLEFLIYFQGNSAPDKSGLPSDRFSAERTGGSVSTLTIQRTQQEDSAVYLCASSLHLTGGGGYTFGSGTRLTVV.

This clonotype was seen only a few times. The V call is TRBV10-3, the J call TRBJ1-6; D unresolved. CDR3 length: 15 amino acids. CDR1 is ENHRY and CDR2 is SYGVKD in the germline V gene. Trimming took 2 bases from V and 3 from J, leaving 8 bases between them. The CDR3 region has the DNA TGTGCCATCAGTGAGACTGGTGGCTATAATTCACCCCTCCACTTT. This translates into CAISETGGYNSPLHF.

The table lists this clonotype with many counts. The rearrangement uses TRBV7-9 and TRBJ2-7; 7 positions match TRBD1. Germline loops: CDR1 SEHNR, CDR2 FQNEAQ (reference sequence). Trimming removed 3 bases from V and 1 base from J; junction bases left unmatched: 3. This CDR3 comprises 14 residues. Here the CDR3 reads CASSFRDRSYEQYF. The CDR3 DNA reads TGTGCCAGCAGCTTCCGGGACAGATCCTACGAGCAGTACTTC.

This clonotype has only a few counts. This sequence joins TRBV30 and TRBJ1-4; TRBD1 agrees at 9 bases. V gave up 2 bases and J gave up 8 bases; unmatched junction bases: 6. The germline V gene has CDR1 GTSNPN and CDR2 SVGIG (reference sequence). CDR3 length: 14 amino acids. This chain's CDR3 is CAWSPGQGHEKLFF. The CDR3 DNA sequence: TGTGCCTGGAGTCCGGGACAGGGACACGAAAAACTGTTTTTT.

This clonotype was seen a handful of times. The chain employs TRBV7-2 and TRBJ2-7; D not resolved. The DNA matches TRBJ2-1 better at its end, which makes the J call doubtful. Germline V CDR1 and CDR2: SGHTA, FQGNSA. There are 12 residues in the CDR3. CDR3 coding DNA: TGTGCCAGCAGCCCCAACTACAATGAGCAGTTCTTC. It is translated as CASSPNYNEQFF.

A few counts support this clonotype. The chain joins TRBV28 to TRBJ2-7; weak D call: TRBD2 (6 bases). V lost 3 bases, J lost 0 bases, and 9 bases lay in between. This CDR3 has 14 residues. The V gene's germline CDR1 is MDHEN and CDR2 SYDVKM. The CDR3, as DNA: TGTGCCAGCAGTTTCGGCGGGGTCTCCTACGAGCAGTACTTC. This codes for CASSFGGVSYEQYF.

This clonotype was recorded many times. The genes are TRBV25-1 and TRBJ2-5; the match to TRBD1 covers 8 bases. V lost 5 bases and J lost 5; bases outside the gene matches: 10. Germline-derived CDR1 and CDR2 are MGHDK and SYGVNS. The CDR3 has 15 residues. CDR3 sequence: CASSPPGTGGETQYF. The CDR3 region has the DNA TGTGCCAGCAGTCCCCCTGGGACAGGAGGCGAGACCCAGTACTTC.